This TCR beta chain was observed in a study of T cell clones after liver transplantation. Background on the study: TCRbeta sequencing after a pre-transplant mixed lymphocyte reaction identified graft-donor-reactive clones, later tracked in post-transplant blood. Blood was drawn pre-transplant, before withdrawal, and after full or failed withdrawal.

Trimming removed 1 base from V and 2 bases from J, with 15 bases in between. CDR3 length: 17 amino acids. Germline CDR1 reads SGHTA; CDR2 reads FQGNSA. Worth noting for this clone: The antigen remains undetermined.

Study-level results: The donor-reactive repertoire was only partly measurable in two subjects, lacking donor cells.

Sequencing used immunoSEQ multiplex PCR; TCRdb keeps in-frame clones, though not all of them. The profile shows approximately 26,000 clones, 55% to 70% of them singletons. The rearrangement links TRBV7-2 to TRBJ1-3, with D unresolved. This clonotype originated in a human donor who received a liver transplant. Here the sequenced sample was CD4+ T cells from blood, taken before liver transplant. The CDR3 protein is CASSLDIRGLPGNTIYF. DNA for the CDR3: TGTGCCAGCAGCTTAGATATAAGAGGATTACCTGGAAACACCATATATTTT.